Listed here is a single T cell receptor beta chain. Its cognate antigen is unknown. This record comes from a study of cytomegalovirus exposure and HLA in healthy donors. The CDR3 is 19 amino acids. Germline CDR1 and CDR2: GTSNPN and SVGIG (reference sequence). Losses at the gene ends were 4 bases for V and 3 bases for J; bases not matched to a gene: 19. The study ran its PCR with 60 Vbeta and 13 Jbeta primers. Some clones are missing from TCRdb's copy, which holds only in-frame ones; the method was immunoSEQ multiplex PCR. Across about 200,000 clones, the top ten clones capture about 0.74% of the sample. The study, taken as a whole, reports: An analysis that was carried out later associated 15,000 to 20,000 TCR beta sequences with HLA alleles at 0.05 false discovery rate. Excluded were some V segments that proved indistinguishable, including TRBV6-2 and TRBV6-3. Apart from CMV serostatus, no immune exposure information was available.

The material sequenced was PBMCs. V and J are TRBV30 and TRBJ2-2; 8 bases are a match to TRBD1. This clonotype was sampled from a boy between 10 and 17 years old in good health and CMV-seronegative. The CDR3 spells CAWTLRGQVRGWDTGELFF. The CDR3 DNA reads as TGTGCCTGGACCCTGCGGGGACAGGTCCGGGGATGGGACACCGGGGAGCTGTTTTTT.